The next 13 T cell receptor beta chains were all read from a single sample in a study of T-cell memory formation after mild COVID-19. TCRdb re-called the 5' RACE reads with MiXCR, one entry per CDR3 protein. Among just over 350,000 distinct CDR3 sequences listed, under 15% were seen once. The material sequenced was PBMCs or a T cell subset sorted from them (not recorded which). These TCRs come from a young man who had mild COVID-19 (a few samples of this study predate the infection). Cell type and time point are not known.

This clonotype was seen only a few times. CDR3 region: CASGPPAGRSYNEQFF. The CDR3 DNA follows: TGTGCCAGCGGCCCCCCGGCGGGGCGCTCCTACAATGAGCAGTTCTTC. The chain links TRBV12-3 or TRBV12-4 to TRBJ2-1, with D perhaps matching TRBD2 (6 bases). This CDR3 is 16 amino acids long. V was shortened by 8 bases and J by 0 bases, with 17 bases between the two germline ends.

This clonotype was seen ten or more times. The CDR3 DNA sequence: TGCGCCAGCAGCCAAACCCATAATGAGCAGTTCTTC. As protein: CASSQTHNEQFF. The V and J genes are TRBV5-1 and TRBJ2-1, with D hard to call. V lost 4 bases and J lost 7, with 9 bases in between. Germline lookup yields CDR1 SGHRS and CDR2 YFSETQ. The CDR3 spans 12 residues. The full variable domain, rest sourced from reference TRBV5-1 and TRBJ2-1, is KAGVTQTPRYLIKTRGQQVTLSCSPISGHRSVSWYQQTPGQGLQFLFEYFSETQRNKGNFPGRFSGRQFSNSRSEMNVSTLELGDSALYLCASSQTHNEQFFGPGTRLTVL.

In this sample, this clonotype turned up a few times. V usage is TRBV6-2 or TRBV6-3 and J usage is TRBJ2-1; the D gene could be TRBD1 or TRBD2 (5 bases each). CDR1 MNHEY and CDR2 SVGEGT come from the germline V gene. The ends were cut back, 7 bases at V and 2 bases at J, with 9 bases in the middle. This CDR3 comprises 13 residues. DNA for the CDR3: TGTGCCAGCAAACGGGACCCCTACAATGAGCAGTTCTTC. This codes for CASKRDPYNEQFF.

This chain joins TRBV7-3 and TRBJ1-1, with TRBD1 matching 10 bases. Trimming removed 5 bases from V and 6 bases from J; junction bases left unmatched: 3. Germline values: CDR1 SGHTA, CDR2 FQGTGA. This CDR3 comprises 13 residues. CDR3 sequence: CASSRDRGAEAFF. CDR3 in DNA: TGTGCCAGCAGCCGGGACAGGGGAGCTGAAGCTTTCTTT.

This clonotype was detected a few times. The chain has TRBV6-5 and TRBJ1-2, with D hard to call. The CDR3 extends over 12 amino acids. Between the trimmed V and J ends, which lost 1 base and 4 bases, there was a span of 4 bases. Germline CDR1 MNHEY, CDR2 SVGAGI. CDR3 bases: TGTGCCAGCAGTTACTGGGGCTATGGCTACACCTTC. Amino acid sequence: CASSYWGYGYTF.

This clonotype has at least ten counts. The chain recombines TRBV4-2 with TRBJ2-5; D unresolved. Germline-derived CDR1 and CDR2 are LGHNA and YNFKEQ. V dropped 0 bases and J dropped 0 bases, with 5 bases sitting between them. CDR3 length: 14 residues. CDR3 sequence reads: CASSQERNQETQYF. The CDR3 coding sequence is TGTGCCAGCAGCCAAGAGCGGAACCAAGAGACCCAGTACTTC.

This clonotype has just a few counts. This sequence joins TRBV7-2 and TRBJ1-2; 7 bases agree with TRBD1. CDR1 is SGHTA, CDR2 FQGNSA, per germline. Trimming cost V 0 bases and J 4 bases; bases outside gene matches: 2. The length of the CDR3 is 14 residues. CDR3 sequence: CASSLAGTAYGYTF. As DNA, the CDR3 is TGTGCCAGCAGCTTAGCGGGGACAGCCTATGGCTACACCTTC.

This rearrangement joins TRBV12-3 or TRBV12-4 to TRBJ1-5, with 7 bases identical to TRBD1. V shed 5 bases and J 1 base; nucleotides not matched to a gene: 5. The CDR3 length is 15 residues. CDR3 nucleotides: TGTGCCAGCAGTCCGGACAGGCCGAGCAATCAGCCCCAGCATTTT. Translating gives CASSPDRPSNQPQHF.

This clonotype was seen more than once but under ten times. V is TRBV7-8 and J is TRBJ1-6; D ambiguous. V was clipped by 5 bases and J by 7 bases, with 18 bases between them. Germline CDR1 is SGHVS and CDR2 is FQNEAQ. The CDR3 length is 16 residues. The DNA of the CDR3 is TGTGCCAGCAGCGCAGAACCTGGAACACGGAATTCACCCCTCCACTTT. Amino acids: CASSAEPGTRNSPLHF.

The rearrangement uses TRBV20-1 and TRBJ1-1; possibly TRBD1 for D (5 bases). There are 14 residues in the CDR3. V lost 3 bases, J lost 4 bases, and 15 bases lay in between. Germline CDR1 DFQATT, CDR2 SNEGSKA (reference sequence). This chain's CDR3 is CSARGGGRGTEAFF. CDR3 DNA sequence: TGCAGTGCTAGGGGGGGAGGCCGGGGCACTGAAGCTTTCTTT.

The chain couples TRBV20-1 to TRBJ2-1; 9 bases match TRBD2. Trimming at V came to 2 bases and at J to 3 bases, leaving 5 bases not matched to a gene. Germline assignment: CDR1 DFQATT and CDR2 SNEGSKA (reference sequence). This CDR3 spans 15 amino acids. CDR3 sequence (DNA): TGCAGTGCTAGACCCCTAGCGGGGATCTACAATGAGCAGTTCTTC. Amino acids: CSARPLAGIYNEQFF.

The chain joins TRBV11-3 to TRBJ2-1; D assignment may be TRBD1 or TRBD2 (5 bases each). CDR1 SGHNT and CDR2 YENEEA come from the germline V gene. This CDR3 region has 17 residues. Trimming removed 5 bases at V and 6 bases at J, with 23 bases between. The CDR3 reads CASSRDGWSPPLNEQFF. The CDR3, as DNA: TGTGCCAGCAGCAGGGACGGATGGTCCCCCCCTCTCAATGAGCAGTTCTTC.

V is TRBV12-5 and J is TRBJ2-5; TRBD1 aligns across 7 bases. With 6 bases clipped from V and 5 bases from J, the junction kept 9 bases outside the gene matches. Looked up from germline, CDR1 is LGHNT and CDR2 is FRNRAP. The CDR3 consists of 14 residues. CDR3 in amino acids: CASGQGTVGETQYF. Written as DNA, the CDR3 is TGTGCTAGTGGCCAAGGGACAGTCGGGGAGACCCAGTACTTC.